This record concerns one T cell receptor beta chain sequence. This record comes from a study of T cell responses to AZD1222 COVID-19 vaccine. Generated by immunoSEQ multiplex PCR, the TCRdb table keeps only in-frame clones and is missing some. This sample has about 120,000 clones, with about 92% found just once. CDR1 is LGHNA and CDR2 is YSLEER in the germline V gene. Unmatched junction bases numbered 2, after V lost 1 base and J lost 3 bases. This CDR3 has 14 residues. The rearrangement links TRBV4-3 to TRBJ1-1; 7 nucleotides match TRBD1. The sequence derives from an adult who received the AZD1222 COVID-19 vaccine. Here the sequenced sample was peripheral blood, taken 28 days after the second AZD1222 dose. The CDR3 loop is CASSQGDRDTEAFF. DNA of the CDR3: TGCGCCAGCAGCCAAGGTGACAGGGACACTGAAGCTTTCTTT.